This T cell receptor beta chain was sequenced during a study of T-cell memory formation after mild COVID-19. Looking at the study overall: Most TCR clusters belonged to a single donor. General observations from the study: While clones contracting from day 15 to 85 were balanced between CD4 and CD8, later expanders leaned CD4+.

V was shortened by 1 base and J by 2 bases, with 25 bases between the two germline ends. The CDR3 totals 20 residues. Germline values: CDR1 SEHNR, CDR2 FQNEAQ (reference sequence). There are a few counts of this clonotype. The antigen remains unidentified. TCRdb recomputed calls from the 5' RACE reads with MiXCR, one row per CDR3 protein. The profile shows hundreds of thousands of distinct CDR3 sequences, approximately 15% of them singletons. The specimen sequenced was PBMCs or a T cell subset sorted from them (not recorded which). This TCR derives from an adult woman who had mild COVID-19 (a few samples of this study predate the infection). Cell type and time point are not known. This chain links TRBV7-9 with TRBJ2-3; tentatively, D is TRBD2 (6 bases). The CDR3 spells CASSLVGTGGRPYPTDTQYF. The CDR3 bases are TGTGCCAGCAGCTTAGTCGGGACTGGCGGGCGTCCTTACCCCACAGATACGCAGTATTTT. Full variable domain (rest looked up from reference TRBV7-9 and TRBJ2-3): DTGVSQNPRHKITKRGQNVTFRCDPISEHNRLYWYRQTLGQGPEFLTYFQNEAQLEKSRLLSDRFSAERPKGSFSTLEIQRTEQGDSAMYLCASSLVGTGGRPYPTDTQYFGPGTRLTVL.